This is a list of T cell receptor beta chains from one sample in a study of T cell repertoires in cytomegalovirus infection. TCRdb re-called the reads through MiXCR, storing one row per CDR3 protein. The table includes some 200,000 distinct CDR3 sequences, 7.5% to 10% detected once. The sample was PBMCs. The origin of the receptors is a human donor in good health (CMV status not recorded). Some clones in this sample may be carry-over from other donors' samples. Both conserved end residues are part of each CDR3. D genes are given only for firm matches. The size of a clone is reported for some rows only, either as once, few or many, or as a class for expanded clones.

>TRBD1|TRBV7-3|.|TRBJ1-1
TGTGCCAGCAGCTTACGTCAGGGGGCGCGGACTGAAGCTTTCTTT
CASSLRQGARTEAFF
>.|TRBV28|.|TRBJ1-5
TGTGCCAGCAGTTTAGGAGGGGACAATCAGCCCCAGCATTTT
CASSLGGDNQPQHF
>.|TRBV7-8|many|TRBJ2-5
TGTGCCAGCAGCCTCGATGTAAAAGAGACCCAGTACTTC
CASSLDVKETQYF
>.|TRBV25-1|many|TRBJ2-2
TGTGCCAGCAGTGAATTGATTGAGGGAACCGGGGAGCTGTTTTTT
CASSELIEGTGELFF
>.|TRBV7-8|few|TRBJ2-2
TGTGCCAGCAGCACAACCGGGACGGTGAACACCGGGGAGCTGTTTTTT
CASSTTGTVNTGELFF
>.|TRBV6-1|many|TRBJ1-2
TGTGCCAGCAGCGGACACTCCAACTATGGCTACACCTTC
CASSGHSNYGYTF
>.|TRBV20-1|.|TRBJ2-1
TGCAGTGCTAGATATGGCTTCAATGAGCAGTTCTTC
CSARYGFNEQFF
>.|TRBV20-1|few|TRBJ1-2
TGCAGTGCTCATCAGGGGTACTATGGCTACACCTTC
CSAHQGYYGYTF
>.|TRBV15|few|TRBJ1-6
TGTGCCACCAGCAGAGAGACCATTTCACCCCTCCACTTT
CATSRETISPLHF
>.|TRBV7-8|many|TRBJ1-1
TGTGCCAGCAGCTTAGCAAAGAACACTGAAGCTTTCTTT
CASSLAKNTEAFF
>.|TRBV20-1|.|TRBJ2-3
TGCAGTGCTAGAGATTCGGACCGCACAGATACGCAGTATTTT
CSARDSDRTDTQYF